This is a list of T cell receptor beta chains from one sample in a study of cytomegalovirus exposure and HLA in healthy donors. Clones were sequenced by immunoSEQ multiplex PCR, and TCRdb holds only the in-frame ones, with some missing. In the table there are some 74,000 clones, over 50% of which are singletons. Input material: PBMCs. These receptors were collected from a man aged 35 to 55 in good health and CMV-seropositive. The CDR3 runs from the conserved cysteine through the conserved F or W. The order of the fields is J gene, D gene, V gene, clone size, CDR3 DNA, CDR3 protein. D genes are given only for firm matches. For some rows the clone size is stated as once, few or many, or as a class when expanded; others skip it.

j_call: TRBJ2-1
d_call: NA
v_call: TRBV2
clone_size: NA
cdr3_nt: TGTGCCAGTCAAAAAAGGGAGGGGGAGCACAATGAGCAGTTCTTC
cdr3_aa: CASQKREGEHNEQFF

j_call: TRBJ2-5
d_call: TRBD1
v_call: TRBV6-6
clone_size: few
cdr3_nt: TGTGCCAGCAGACCAGGACAGGGGGCGGAACAAGAGACCCAGTACTTC
cdr3_aa: CASRPGQGAEQETQYF

j_call: TRBJ2-7
d_call: NA
v_call: TRBV30
clone_size: NA
cdr3_nt: TGTGCCTGGAGAACTTTCTACGAGCAGTACTTC
cdr3_aa: CAWRTFYEQYF

j_call: TRBJ1-2
d_call: TRBD1
v_call: TRBV13
clone_size: NA
cdr3_nt: TGTGCCAGCAGCTCGACCCGGACAGGGGTATATGGCTACACCTTC
cdr3_aa: CASSSTRTGVYGYTF

j_call: TRBJ1-2
d_call: TRBD1
v_call: TRBV6-5
clone_size: NA
cdr3_nt: TGTGCCAGCAGGAACGGACAGGGGGCGGACTATGGCTACACCTTC
cdr3_aa: CASRNGQGADYGYTF

j_call: TRBJ1-2
d_call: TRBD1
v_call: TRBV28
clone_size: NA
cdr3_nt: TGTGCCAGTTATAAGACAGGGTTGGGGGATGGCTACACCTTC
cdr3_aa: CASYKTGLGDGYTF

j_call: TRBJ1-1
d_call: TRBD1
v_call: TRBV5-1
clone_size: NA
cdr3_nt: TGCGCCAGCAGCAGAACGACAGGGCCGATACCAACTGAAGCTTTCTTT
cdr3_aa: CASSRTTGPIPTEAFF

j_call: TRBJ2-5
d_call: NA
v_call: TRBV9
clone_size: few
cdr3_nt: TGTGCCAGCAGCACGAAATCGACAGTTCGTGAGACCCAGTACTTC
cdr3_aa: CASSTKSTVRETQYF

j_call: TRBJ2-7
d_call: TRBD1
v_call: TRBV2
clone_size: NA
cdr3_nt: TGTGCCAGCACCCTGACAGGGGGCCTAGGCGAGCAGTACTTC
cdr3_aa: CASTLTGGLGEQYF

j_call: TRBJ2-3
d_call: TRBD2
v_call: TRBV2
clone_size: few
cdr3_nt: TGTGCCAGCAGCCCTAGCGGGGTAACAGATACGCAGTATTTT
cdr3_aa: CASSPSGVTDTQYF

j_call: TRBJ1-1
d_call: TRBD1
v_call: TRBV5-1
clone_size: NA
cdr3_nt: TGCGCCAGCAGCCCCAGGGGGCTCGGTACTGAAGCTTTCTTT
cdr3_aa: CASSPRGLGTEAFF

j_call: TRBJ2-7
d_call: TRBD2
v_call: TRBV6-1
clone_size: NA
cdr3_nt: TGTGCCAGTCGGGGGGGCGAGCAGTACTTC
cdr3_aa: CASRGGEQYF

j_call: TRBJ1-2
d_call: NA
v_call: TRBV30
clone_size: once
cdr3_nt: TGTGCCTGGTCTAAGGTGCTTAGCGGGCACACCTTC
cdr3_aa: CAWSKVLSGHTF

j_call: TRBJ2-1
d_call: TRBD2
v_call: TRBV25-1
clone_size: NA
cdr3_nt: TGTGCCAGCAGTGCCGGGACTATGCCTCGCGGTTACCAGTTCTTC
cdr3_aa: CASSAGTMPRGYQFF

j_call: TRBJ2-1
d_call: TRBD1
v_call: TRBV18
clone_size: NA
cdr3_nt: TGTGCCAGCTCACCCGGGACAGTAGCTTTGAATGAGCAGTTCTTC
cdr3_aa: CASSPGTVALNEQFF

j_call: TRBJ1-5
d_call: TRBD1
v_call: TRBV27
clone_size: NA
cdr3_nt: TGTGCCAGCAGTTGGCAGGGACAGGCGGGTCAGCCCCAGCATTTT
cdr3_aa: CASSWQGQAGQPQHF

j_call: TRBJ2-2
d_call: TRBD2
v_call: TRBV12-5
clone_size: NA
cdr3_nt: TGTGCTAGTGGTTTAGCTCGGGGGGACCTACTCACCGGGGAGCTGTTTTTT
cdr3_aa: CASGLARGDLLTGELFF

j_call: TRBJ2-1
d_call: NA
v_call: TRBV6-5
clone_size: once
cdr3_nt: TGTGCCAGCAGTTACTCGCTATCGAATGAGCAGTTCTTC
cdr3_aa: CASSYSLSNEQFF

j_call: TRBJ2-5
d_call: NA
v_call: TRBV5-4
clone_size: NA
cdr3_nt: TGTGCCAGCAGCTTGCAAGCTCAAGAGACCCAGTACTTC
cdr3_aa: CASSLQAQETQYF

j_call: TRBJ2-1
d_call: TRBD2
v_call: TRBV6-4
clone_size: few
cdr3_nt: TGTGCCAGCAGTGACACTAGCGGGGGGTACAATGAGCAGTTCTTC
cdr3_aa: CASSDTSGGYNEQFF

j_call: TRBJ1-5
d_call: NA
v_call: TRBV2
clone_size: few
cdr3_nt: TGTGCCAGCAGTGAAGCGCGGTTAGGAGCCCAGCCCCAGCATTTT
cdr3_aa: CASSEARLGAQPQHF

j_call: TRBJ1-6
d_call: NA
v_call: TRBV4-3
clone_size: NA
cdr3_nt: TGCGCCAGCAGCCAAGAACCGGGGGTCGGTAATTCACCCCTCCACTTT
cdr3_aa: CASSQEPGVGNSPLHF

j_call: TRBJ2-3
d_call: NA
v_call: TRBV7-9
clone_size: few
cdr3_nt: TGTGCCAGCAGCCCCGGGTCCACAGATACGCAGTATTTT
cdr3_aa: CASSPGSTDTQYF

j_call: TRBJ1-1
d_call: NA
v_call: TRBV7-9
clone_size: NA
cdr3_nt: TGTGCCAGCAGCTTCCACAGTTTGAACACTGAAGCTTTCTTT
cdr3_aa: CASSFHSLNTEAFF

j_call: TRBJ1-2
d_call: TRBD1
v_call: TRBV18
clone_size: NA
cdr3_nt: TGTGCCAGCACTGGACAGGGGGCCGTAAGTGGCTACACCTTC
cdr3_aa: CASTGQGAVSGYTF

j_call: TRBJ1-6
d_call: NA
v_call: TRBV5-1
clone_size: once
cdr3_nt: TGCGCCAGCAGCTTGGCGGTAGCAGGGTCGCCCCTCCACTTT
cdr3_aa: CASSLAVAGSPLHF

j_call: TRBJ2-3
d_call: TRBD2
v_call: TRBV7-9
clone_size: NA
cdr3_nt: TGTGCCAGCAGCTTGGGGACTAGCAACACGCAGTATTTT
cdr3_aa: CASSLGTSNTQYF

j_call: TRBJ2-7
d_call: TRBD1
v_call: TRBV5-4
clone_size: NA
cdr3_nt: TGTGCCAGCAGCGCTGGATTTGACAGGGGGAATTACGAGCAGTACTTC
cdr3_aa: CASSAGFDRGNYEQYF

j_call: TRBJ2-3
d_call: TRBD2
v_call: TRBV28
clone_size: few
cdr3_nt: TGTGCCAGCAGTCCCCAGGGCGGGGGGGCAACAGATACGCAGTATTTT
cdr3_aa: CASSPQGGGATDTQYF

j_call: TRBJ2-7
d_call: TRBD1
v_call: TRBV29-1
clone_size: NA
cdr3_nt: TGCAGCGTAGGGACAGGCGACTCCTACGAGCAGTACTTC
cdr3_aa: CSVGTGDSYEQYF

j_call: TRBJ2-7
d_call: NA
v_call: TRBV11-2
clone_size: few
cdr3_nt: TGTGCCAGCAGCCCCAGCTCCTACGAGCAGTACTTC
cdr3_aa: CASSPSSYEQYF

j_call: TRBJ1-5
d_call: NA
v_call: TRBV7-8
clone_size: few
cdr3_nt: TGTGCCAGCAGCTTAAGGGGTTGGCAGGGTCTTAATCAGCCCCAGCATTTT
cdr3_aa: CASSLRGWQGLNQPQHF

j_call: TRBJ2-3
d_call: TRBD2
v_call: TRBV7-6
clone_size: NA
cdr3_nt: TGTGCCAGCAGCTTAGGGACTAGCGGGAGCTACACAGATACGCAGTATTTT
cdr3_aa: CASSLGTSGSYTDTQYF

j_call: TRBJ1-2
d_call: NA
v_call: TRBV5-1
clone_size: few
cdr3_nt: TGCGCCAGCAGGAGCACTAACTATGGCTACACCTTC
cdr3_aa: CASRSTNYGYTF

j_call: TRBJ2-7
d_call: TRBD2
v_call: TRBV27
clone_size: few
cdr3_nt: TGTGCCAGCAGCACTTACCCGGGGACTAACTACGAGCAGTACTTC
cdr3_aa: CASSTYPGTNYEQYF

j_call: TRBJ1-5
d_call: NA
v_call: TRBV10-3
clone_size: once
cdr3_nt: TGTGCCACCGGGGAGGGAAATAGCAATCAGCCCCAGCATTTT
cdr3_aa: CATGEGNSNQPQHF

j_call: TRBJ2-7
d_call: TRBD2
v_call: TRBV4-2
clone_size: NA
cdr3_nt: TGTGCCAGCAGCCAAGAACTAGCGGGGGGCTCCTACGAGCAGTACTTC
cdr3_aa: CASSQELAGGSYEQYF

j_call: TRBJ1-4
d_call: NA
v_call: TRBV10-1
clone_size: NA
cdr3_nt: TGCGCCAGCCCGCCCGGGTTGAAAATTAATGAAAAACTGTTTTTT
cdr3_aa: CASPPGLKINEKLFF

j_call: TRBJ2-7
d_call: NA
v_call: TRBV6-6
clone_size: NA
cdr3_nt: TGTGCCAGCGGGCCCCAGCCGAACTACGAGCAGTACTTC
cdr3_aa: CASGPQPNYEQYF

j_call: TRBJ1-2
d_call: NA
v_call: TRBV7-9
clone_size: NA
cdr3_nt: TGTGCCAGCAGCCCAGGCGGGGATGGCTACACCTTC
cdr3_aa: CASSPGGDGYTF

j_call: TRBJ2-7
d_call: NA
v_call: TRBV10-3
clone_size: NA
cdr3_nt: TGTGCCATCACCAACGCACAGGGGCGGGACTCCTACGAGCAGTACTTC
cdr3_aa: CAITNAQGRDSYEQYF

j_call: TRBJ1-5
d_call: NA
v_call: TRBV28
clone_size: NA
cdr3_nt: TGTGCCACATACCCGGGACATAATCAGCCCCAGCATTTT
cdr3_aa: CATYPGHNQPQHF

j_call: TRBJ1-4
d_call: TRBD1
v_call: TRBV5-5
clone_size: NA
cdr3_nt: TGTGCCAGCAGCCCTGGTAGGACAGGGAGCACTAATGAAAAACTGTTTTTT
cdr3_aa: CASSPGRTGSTNEKLFF